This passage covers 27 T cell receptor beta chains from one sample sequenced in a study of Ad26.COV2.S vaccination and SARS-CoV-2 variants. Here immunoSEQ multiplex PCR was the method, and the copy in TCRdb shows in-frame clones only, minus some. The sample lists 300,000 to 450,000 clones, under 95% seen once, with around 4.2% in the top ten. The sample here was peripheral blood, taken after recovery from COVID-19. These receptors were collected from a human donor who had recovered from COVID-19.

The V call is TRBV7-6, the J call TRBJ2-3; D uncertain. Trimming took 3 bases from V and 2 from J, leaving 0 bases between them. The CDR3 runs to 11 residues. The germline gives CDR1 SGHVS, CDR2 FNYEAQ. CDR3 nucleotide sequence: TGTGCCAGCAGCTTCACAGATACGCAGTATTTT. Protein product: CASSFTDTQYF. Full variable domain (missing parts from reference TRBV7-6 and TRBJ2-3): GAGVSQSPRYKVTKRGQDVALRCDPISGHVSLYWYRQALGQGPEFLTYFNYEAQQDKSGLPNDRFSAERPEGSISTLTIQRTEQRDSAMYRCASSFTDTQYFGPGTRLTVL.

The DNA for the CDR3 is TGTGCCAGTAGTACTGCAGGGAAAGTCACGGTAATACAGGGGCCCCAGCATTTT. It yields the protein CASSTAGKVTVIQGPQHF. The rearrangement links TRBV19 to TRBJ1-5; D is perhaps TRBD1 (6 bases). V gave up 4 bases and J gave up 9 bases, with 28 bases separating them. Germline V gene data show CDR1 as LNHDA and CDR2 as SQIVND (reference sequence). The CDR3 totals 18 residues.

The CDR3 region has the DNA TGTGCCAGCAGTTTAAAAGCGAACACTGAAGCTTTCTTT. Residues: CASSLKANTEAFF. The rearrangement uses TRBV12-3 or TRBV12-4 and TRBJ1-1, with D uncertain. This CDR3 is 13 amino acids long. V lost 2 bases to trimming and J lost 1 base, with 5 bases between them.

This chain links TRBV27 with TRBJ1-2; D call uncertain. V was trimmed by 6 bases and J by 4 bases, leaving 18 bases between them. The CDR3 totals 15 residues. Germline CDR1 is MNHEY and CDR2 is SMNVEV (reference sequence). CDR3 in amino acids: CASSPGVGSLYGYTF. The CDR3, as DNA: TGTGCCAGCAGCCCCGGGGTCGGTAGCCTCTATGGCTACACCTTC.

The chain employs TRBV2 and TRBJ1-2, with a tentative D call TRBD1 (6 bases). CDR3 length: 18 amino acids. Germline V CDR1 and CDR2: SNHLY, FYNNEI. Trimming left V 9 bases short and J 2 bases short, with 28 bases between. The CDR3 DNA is TGTGCCAGAGCTGGGGCGTGGGGACAACTCAACCGAAACTATGGCTACACCTTC. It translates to CARAGAWGQLNRNYGYTF.

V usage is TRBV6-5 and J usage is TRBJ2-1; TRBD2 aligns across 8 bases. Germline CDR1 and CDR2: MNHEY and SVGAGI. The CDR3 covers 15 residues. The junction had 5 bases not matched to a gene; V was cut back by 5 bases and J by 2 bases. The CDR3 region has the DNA TGTGCCAGCAGTCGAGCGGGGGTCACCTACAATGAGCAGTTCTTC. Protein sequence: CASSRAGVTYNEQFF.

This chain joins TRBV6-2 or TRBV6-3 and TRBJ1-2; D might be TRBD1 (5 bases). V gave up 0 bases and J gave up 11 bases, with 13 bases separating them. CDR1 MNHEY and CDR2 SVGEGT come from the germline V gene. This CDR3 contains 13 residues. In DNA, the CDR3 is TGTGCCAGCAGTTACTCCGGACAACCTATTTACACCTTC. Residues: CASSYSGQPIYTF.

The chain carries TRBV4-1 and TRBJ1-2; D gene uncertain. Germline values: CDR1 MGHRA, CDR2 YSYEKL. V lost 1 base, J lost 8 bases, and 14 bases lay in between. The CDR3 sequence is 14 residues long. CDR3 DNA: TGCGCCAGCAGCCAAGTTAGCGGGCTGGGAGGCTACACCTTC. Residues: CASSQVSGLGGYTF.

CDR3 sequence reads: CASSEFTSRPTGELFF. The CDR3 region has the DNA TGTGCCAGCAGTGAATTTACGTCCCGACCCACCGGGGAGCTGTTTTTT. The gene calls are TRBV25-1 and TRBJ2-2, with no clear D. Germline CDR1 is MGHDK and CDR2 is SYGVNS. This CDR3 is built from 16 residues. The V end lost 1 base, the J end lost 4 bases, and 13 bases lay between the germline ends.

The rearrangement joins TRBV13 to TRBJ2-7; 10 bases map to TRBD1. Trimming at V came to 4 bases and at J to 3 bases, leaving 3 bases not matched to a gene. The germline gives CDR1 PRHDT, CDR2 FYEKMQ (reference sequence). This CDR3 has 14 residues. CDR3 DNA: TGTGCCAGCAGCTCCCGGGACAGGGGCTACGAGCAGTACTTC. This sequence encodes CASSSRDRGYEQYF.

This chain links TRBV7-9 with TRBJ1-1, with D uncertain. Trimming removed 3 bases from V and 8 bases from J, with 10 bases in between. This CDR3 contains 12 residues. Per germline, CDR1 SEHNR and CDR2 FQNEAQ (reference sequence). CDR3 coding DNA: TGTGCCAGCAGCTTGGAAAGCCGGGAAGCTTTCTTT. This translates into CASSLESREAFF.

DNA of the CDR3: TGTGCCAGCAGCATTGACAGCGGAAACACCATATATTTT. It encodes CASSIDSGNTIYF. This rearrangement joins TRBV11-2 to TRBJ1-3; weak D call: TRBD1 (5 bases). With 5 bases removed from V and 4 bases from J, the gap between germline ends came to 9 bases. Germline V gene data show CDR1 as SGHAT and CDR2 as FQNNGV. CDR3 size: 13 residues.

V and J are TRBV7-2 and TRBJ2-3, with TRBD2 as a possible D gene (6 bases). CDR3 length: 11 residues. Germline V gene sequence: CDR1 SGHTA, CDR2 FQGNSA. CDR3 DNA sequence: TGTGCTCACGGGACTACAGATACGCAGTATTTT. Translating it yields CAHGTTDTQYF.

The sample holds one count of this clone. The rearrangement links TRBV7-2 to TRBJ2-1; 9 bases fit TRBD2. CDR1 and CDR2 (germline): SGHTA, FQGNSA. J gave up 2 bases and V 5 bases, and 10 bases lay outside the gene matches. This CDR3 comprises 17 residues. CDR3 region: CASSPVLRGGPYNEQFF. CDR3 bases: TGTGCCAGCAGCCCCGTCCTGCGGGGGGGCCCCTACAATGAGCAGTTCTTC.

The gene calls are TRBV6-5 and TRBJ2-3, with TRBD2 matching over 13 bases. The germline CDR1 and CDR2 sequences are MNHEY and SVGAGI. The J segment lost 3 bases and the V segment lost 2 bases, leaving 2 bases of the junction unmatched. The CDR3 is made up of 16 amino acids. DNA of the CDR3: TGTGCCAGCAGTTACAGGACTAGCGGGGGAACAGATACGCAGTATTTT. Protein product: CASSYRTSGGTDTQYF.

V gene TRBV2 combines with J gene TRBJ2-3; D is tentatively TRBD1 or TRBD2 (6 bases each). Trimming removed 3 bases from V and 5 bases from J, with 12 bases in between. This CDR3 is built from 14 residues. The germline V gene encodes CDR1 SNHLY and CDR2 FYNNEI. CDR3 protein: CASSDRGQEDTQYF. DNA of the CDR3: TGTGCCAGCAGTGACCGGGGGCAGGAAGATACGCAGTATTTT.

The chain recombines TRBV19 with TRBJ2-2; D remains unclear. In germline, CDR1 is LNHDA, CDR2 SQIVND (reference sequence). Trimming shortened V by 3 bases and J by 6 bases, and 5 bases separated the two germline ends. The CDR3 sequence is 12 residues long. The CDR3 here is CASSILPGELFF. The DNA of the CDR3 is TGTGCCAGTAGTATTCTCCCCGGGGAGCTGTTTTTT.

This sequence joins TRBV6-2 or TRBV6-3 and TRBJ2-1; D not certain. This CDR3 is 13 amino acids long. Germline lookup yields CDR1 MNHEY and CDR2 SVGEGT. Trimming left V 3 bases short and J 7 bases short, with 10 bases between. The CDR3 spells CASSYTTLNEQFF. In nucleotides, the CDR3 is TGTGCCAGCAGTTATACAACTTTAAATGAGCAGTTCTTC.

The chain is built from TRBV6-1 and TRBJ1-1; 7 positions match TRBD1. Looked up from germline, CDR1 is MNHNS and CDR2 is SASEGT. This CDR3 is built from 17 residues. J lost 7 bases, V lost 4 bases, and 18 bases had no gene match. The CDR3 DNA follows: TGTGCCAGCAGTGCGACACCGGGACAGATCGCCCATGGTGAAGCTTTCTTT. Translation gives CASSATPGQIAHGEAFF.

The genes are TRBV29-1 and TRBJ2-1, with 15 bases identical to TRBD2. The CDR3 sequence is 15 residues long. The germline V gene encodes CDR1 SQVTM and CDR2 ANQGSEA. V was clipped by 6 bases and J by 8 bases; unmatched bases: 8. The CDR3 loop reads CSVAGTSGGFYEQFF. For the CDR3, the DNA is TGCAGCGTCGCCGGGACTAGCGGGGGGTTCTATGAGCAGTTCTTC.

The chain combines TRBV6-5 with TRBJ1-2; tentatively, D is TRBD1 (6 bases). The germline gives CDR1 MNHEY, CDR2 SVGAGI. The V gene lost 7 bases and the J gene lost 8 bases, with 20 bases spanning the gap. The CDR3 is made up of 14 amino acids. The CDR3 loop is CASTGLTGLNGYTF. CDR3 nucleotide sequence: TGTGCCAGCACCGGACTGACAGGTTTGAACGGCTACACCTTC.

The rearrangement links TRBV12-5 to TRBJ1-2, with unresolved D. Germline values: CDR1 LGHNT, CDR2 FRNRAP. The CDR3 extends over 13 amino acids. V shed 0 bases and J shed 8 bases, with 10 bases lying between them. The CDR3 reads CASGLVFGEGYTF. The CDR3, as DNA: TGTGCTAGTGGTTTGGTATTCGGGGAAGGCTACACCTTC.

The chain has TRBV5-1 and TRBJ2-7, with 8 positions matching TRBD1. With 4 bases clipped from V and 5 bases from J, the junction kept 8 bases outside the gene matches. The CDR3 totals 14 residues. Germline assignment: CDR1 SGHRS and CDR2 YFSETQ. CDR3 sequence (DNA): TGCGCCAGCAGCCTCGGACAGGGTAGGAACGAGCAGTACTTC. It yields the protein CASSLGQGRNEQYF.

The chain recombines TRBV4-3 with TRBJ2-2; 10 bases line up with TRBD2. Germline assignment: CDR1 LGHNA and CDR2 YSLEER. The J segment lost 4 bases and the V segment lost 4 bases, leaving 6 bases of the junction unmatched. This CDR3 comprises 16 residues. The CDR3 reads CASSPRLAGGTGELFF. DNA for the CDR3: TGCGCCAGCAGCCCTCGACTAGCGGGCGGCACCGGGGAGCTGTTTTTT.

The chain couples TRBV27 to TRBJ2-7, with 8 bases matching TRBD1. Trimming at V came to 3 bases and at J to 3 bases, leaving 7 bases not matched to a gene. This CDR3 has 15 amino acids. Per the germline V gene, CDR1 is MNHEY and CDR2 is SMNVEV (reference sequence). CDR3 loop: CASSLGGTGYYEQYF. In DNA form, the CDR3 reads TGTGCCAGCAGTTTGGGTGGGACAGGCTACTACGAGCAGTACTTC.

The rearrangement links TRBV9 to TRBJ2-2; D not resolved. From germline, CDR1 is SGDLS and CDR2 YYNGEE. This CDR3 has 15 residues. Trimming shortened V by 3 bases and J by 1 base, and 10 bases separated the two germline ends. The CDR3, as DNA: TGTGCCAGCAGCGGACCGGTCGGGAACACCGGGGAGCTGTTTTTT. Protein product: CASSGPVGNTGELFF.

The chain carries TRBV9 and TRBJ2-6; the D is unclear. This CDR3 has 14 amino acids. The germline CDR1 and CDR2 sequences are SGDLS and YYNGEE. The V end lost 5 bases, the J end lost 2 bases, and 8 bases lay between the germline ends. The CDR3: CASSINTGANVLTF. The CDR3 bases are TGTGCCAGCAGTATCAATACTGGGGCCAACGTCCTGACTTTC.